This TCR beta chain originates from a study of CD8 T cells in Susac syndrome. Negative isolation was applied to CD8+ and CD4+ T cells, and FACS enrichment was applied to TEMRA cells. RNA, at roughly 0.45 to 1 ug, was reverse transcribed with random hexamers. The TCR beta CDR3 was amplified by immunoSEQ multiplex PCR across 54 Vbeta, 13 Jbeta. TCRdb re-analysed the immunoSEQ multiplex PCR reads in MiXCR, keeping a single row per CDR3 protein. This table has about 150,000 distinct CDR3 sequences, 85% to 95% appearing once. In the case of this clonotype: Its antigen is undetermined.

General study findings and limits: The study conceded that relatively few individuals underwent its TCR sequencing and HLA analysis.

Trimming stripped 5 bases from V and 5 bases from J, with 13 bases between. CDR1 and CDR2 from the germline V gene are MNHEY and SVGEGT. This CDR3 has 14 residues. The receptor was derived from a human donor with multiple sclerosis. The chain is built from TRBV6-2 or TRBV6-3 and TRBJ2-1, with D perhaps matching TRBD1 (6 bases). The sample was CD4+ T cells from PBMCs. This chain's CDR3 is CASSTGTRNNEQFF. In DNA form, the CDR3 reads TGTGCCAGCAGTACAGGGACAAGAAACAATGAGCAGTTCTTC.